This is a list of T cell receptor beta chains from one sample in a study of blood T cell repertoires in COVID-19. The method was immunoSEQ multiplex PCR; TCRdb's version includes in-frame clones alone and lacks a portion of them. The data contain roughly 150,000 clones, nearly 80% of them singletons. The sequenced sample was peripheral blood. The source is a woman over 75 with acute or convalescent COVID-19. CDR3s include the opening cysteine and the closing phenylalanine or tryptophan. Fields, in order: J gene, V gene, CDR3 protein.

TRBJ1-6 TRBV6-1 CASSEIWGSPLHF
TRBJ1-2 TRBV2 CASTPGRERGYTF
TRBJ2-1 TRBV3-1/TRBV3-2 CASSQGVTSNEQFF
TRBJ2-3 TRBV6-5 CASRSRGTISTDTQYF
TRBJ1-5 TRBV18 CASSPTGGAGGQPQHF
TRBJ2-2 TRBV3-1/TRBV3-2 CASSPESSGSANTGELFF
TRBJ2-1 TRBV2 CASNDWRGLDEQFF
TRBJ1-4 TRBV19 CASSIQQATNEKLFF
TRBJ2-5 TRBV15 CATSQGGLAGRETQYF
TRBJ1-6 TRBV28 CASSSRTGSSYNSPLHF
TRBJ2-6 TRBV5-1 CASSWVRTGQSGANVLTF
TRBJ1-1 TRBV3-1/TRBV3-2 CASSLTDTEAFF
TRBJ2-4 TRBV2 CASSQGGGLLMYIQYF
TRBJ1-5 TRBV7-9 CASSFSGDSNQPQHF
TRBJ2-2 TRBV7-9 CASSLGRLAGAGELFF
TRBJ2-2 TRBV5-1 CASSLGSARPNTGELFF
TRBJ2-7 TRBV5-1 CASSAPGLAGSEQYF
TRBJ1-6 TRBV28 CASSSKREGNSPLHF
TRBJ2-2 TRBV24-1 CATSLGGANTGELFF
TRBJ1-2 TRBV20-1 CSAGGEQGNYGYTF
TRBJ2-5 TRBV9 CASSVDGSSGLQETQYF
TRBJ1-3 TRBV5-1 CASSGPGSAGTIYF
TRBJ2-1 TRBV15 CATSTRYNEQFF
TRBJ2-5 TRBV10-1 CASSNPGGLETQYF
TRBJ2-1 TRBV6-5 CASSYLPSSYNEQFF
TRBJ1-1 TRBV11-2 CASSLVSGEAFF
TRBJ2-5 TRBV19 CASTSTGGGTQYF
TRBJ1-1 TRBV18 CASSRDRGRGTEAFF
TRBJ2-5 TRBV2 CASSVIAGGGETQYF
TRBJ2-1 TRBV2 CASSLPGQYNEQFF
TRBJ2-1 TRBV4-1 CASSQGRAFSYNEQFF
TRBJ1-4 TRBV5-1 CASSSSGLNEKLFF
TRBJ2-1 TRBV6-2/TRBV6-3 CASSFLSGPGGNEQFF
TRBJ2-5 TRBV11-2 CASSWTSGGATQYF
TRBJ2-5 TRBV18 CASSLRPGARVQETQYF
TRBJ2-5 TRBV5-1 CASSLEPRPGETQYF
TRBJ2-7 TRBV5-1 CASSLRGPDEQYF
TRBJ2-1 TRBV28 CASSFGVNEQFF
TRBJ1-1 TRBV2 CASKGPRNTEAFF
TRBJ1-3 TRBV30 CAWSGGISGNTIYF
TRBJ2-1 TRBV11-1 CASSLALAGYNEQFF
TRBJ1-6 TRBV7-9 CASSLGAGAEPLHF
TRBJ2-5 TRBV7-2 CASALGLQETQYF
TRBJ2-6 TRBV21-1 CASSKATRAQTSGANVLTF
TRBJ2-3 TRBV19 CASRTQGGEDTQYF
TRBJ2-3 TRBV7-9 CASSPWTARGWDTQYF
TRBJ2-3 TRBV18 CASSPPSAGGRGTQYF
TRBJ1-4 TRBV6-6 CASSLGGNEKLFF
TRBJ1-4 TRBV9 CASSISGGGGEKLFF
TRBJ1-2 TRBV2 CASSERIGGKKGYTF
TRBJ1-1 TRBV11-2 CASSSYRGRFF
TRBJ1-1 TRBV3-1/TRBV3-2 CASSQDLGGGTEAFF
TRBJ2-7 TRBV5-6 CASSRFGGSSYEQYF
TRBJ1-2 TRBV3-1/TRBV3-2 CASSQGEPALNYGYTF